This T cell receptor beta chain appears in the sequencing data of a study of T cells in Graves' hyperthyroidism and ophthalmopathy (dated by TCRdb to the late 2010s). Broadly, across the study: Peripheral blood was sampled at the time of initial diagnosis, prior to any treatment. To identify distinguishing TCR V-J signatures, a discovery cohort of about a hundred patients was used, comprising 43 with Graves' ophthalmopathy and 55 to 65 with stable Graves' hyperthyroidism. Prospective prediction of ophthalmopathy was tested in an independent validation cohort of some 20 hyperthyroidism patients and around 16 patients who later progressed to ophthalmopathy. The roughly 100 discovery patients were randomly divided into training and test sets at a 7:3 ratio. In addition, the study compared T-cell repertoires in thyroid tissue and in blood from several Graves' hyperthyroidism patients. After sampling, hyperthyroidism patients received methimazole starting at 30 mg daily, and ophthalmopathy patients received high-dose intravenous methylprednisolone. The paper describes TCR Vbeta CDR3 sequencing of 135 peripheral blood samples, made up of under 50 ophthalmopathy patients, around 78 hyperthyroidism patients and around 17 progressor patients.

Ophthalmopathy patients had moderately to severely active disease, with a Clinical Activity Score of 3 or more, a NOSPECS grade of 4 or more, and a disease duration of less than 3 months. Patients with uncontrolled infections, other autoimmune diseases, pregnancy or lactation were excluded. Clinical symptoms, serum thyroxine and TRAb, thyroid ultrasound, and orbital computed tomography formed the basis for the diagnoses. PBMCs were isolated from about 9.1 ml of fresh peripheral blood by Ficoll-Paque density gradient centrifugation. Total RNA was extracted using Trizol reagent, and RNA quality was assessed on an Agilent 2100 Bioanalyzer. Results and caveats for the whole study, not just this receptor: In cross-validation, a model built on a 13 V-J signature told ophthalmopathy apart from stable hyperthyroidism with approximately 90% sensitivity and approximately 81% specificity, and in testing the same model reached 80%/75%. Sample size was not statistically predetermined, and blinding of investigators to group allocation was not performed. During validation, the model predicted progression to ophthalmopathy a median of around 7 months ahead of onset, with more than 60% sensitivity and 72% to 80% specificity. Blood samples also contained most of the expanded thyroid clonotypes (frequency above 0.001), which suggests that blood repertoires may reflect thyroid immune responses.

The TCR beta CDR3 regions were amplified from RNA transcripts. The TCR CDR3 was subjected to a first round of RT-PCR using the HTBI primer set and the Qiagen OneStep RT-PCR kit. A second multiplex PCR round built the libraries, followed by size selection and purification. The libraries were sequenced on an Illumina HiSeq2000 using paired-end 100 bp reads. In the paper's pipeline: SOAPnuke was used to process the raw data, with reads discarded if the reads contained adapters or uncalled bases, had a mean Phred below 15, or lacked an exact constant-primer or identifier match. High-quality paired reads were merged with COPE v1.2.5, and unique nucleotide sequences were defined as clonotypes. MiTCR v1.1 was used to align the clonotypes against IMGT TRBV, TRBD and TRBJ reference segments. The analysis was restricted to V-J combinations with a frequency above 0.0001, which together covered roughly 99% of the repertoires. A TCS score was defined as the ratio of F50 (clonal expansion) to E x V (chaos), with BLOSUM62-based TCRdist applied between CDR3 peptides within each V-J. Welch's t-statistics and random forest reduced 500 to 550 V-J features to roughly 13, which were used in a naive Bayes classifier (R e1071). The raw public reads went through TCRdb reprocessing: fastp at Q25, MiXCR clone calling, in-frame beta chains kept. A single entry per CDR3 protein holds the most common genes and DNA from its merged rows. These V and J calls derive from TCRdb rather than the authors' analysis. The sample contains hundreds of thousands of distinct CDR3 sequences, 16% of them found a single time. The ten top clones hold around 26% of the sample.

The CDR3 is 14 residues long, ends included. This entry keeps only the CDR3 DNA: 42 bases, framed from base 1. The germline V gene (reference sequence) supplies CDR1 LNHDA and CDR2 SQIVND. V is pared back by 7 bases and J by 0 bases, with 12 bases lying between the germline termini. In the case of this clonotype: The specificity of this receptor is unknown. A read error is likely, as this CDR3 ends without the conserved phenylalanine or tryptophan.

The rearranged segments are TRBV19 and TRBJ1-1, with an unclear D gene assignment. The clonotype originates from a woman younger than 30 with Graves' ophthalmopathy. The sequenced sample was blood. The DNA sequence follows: TGTGCCAGTAACCCAGGCACGATGAACACTGAAGCTTTCCTT. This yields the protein CASNPGTMNTEAFL.